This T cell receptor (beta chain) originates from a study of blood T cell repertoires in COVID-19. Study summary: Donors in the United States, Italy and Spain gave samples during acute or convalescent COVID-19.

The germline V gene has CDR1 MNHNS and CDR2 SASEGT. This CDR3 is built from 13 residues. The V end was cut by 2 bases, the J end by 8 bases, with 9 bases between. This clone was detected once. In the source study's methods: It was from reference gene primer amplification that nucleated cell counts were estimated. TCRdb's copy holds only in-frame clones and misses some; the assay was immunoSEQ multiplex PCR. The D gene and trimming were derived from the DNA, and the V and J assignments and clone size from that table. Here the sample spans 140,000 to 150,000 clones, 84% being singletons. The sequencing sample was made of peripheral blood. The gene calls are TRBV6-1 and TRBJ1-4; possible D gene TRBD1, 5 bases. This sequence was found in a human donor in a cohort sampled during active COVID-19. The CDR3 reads CASSERAGEKLFF. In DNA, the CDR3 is TGTGCCAGCAGTGAAAGGGCAGGGGAAAAACTGTTTTTT.